This T cell receptor (beta chain) emerged from a study of blood T cell repertoires in COVID-19. For the study at large: Donors in the United States, Italy and Spain gave samples during acute or convalescent COVID-19. PBMCs, B-cell-depleted T cells, or T cells were the source of the cDNA or gDNA that made up the material.

The V end lost 7 bases, the J end lost 9 bases, and 19 bases lay between the germline ends. CDR1 and CDR2 (germline): MNHNY, SVGAGI (reference sequence). This CDR3 is 14 amino acids long. In the authors' methods: Estimates of nucleated cell counts were drawn from the amplification of reference gene primers. Sequenced by immunoSEQ multiplex PCR; TCRdb stores in-frame clones only, minus some. D and trimming were read from the DNA, whereas the V and J calls and clone size are those reported in that table. The table records around 300,000 clones, roughly 88% of them present only once. The chain recombines TRBV6-6 with TRBJ2-1; D perhaps matches TRBD2 (7 bases). Sequenced sample: peripheral blood. This receptor was identified in a woman in her 50s with active or convalescent COVID-19. The CDR3, as DNA: TGTGCCAGCAACCCCTGGGGGGGGGCCGGTGAGCAGTTCTTC. Translated: CASNPWGGAGEQFF.